These T cell receptor beta chains were read from a single sample in a study of beta chain features in type 1 diabetes. The assay was immunoSEQ multiplex PCR, and TCRdb's table has in-frame clones only and misses some. The sample has about 290,000 clones; about 7.8% are singletons. Sample: central memory CD4+ T cells from blood. The receptors here all came from a woman aged 18-30 years in good health. The CDR3 runs from the conserved cysteine through the conserved F or W. A clone size is listed for some rows: how often the clone was seen (once, few, many), or a class if it is expanded.

CDR3: CASSFALLAAGGPNTEAFF
size: many
V: TRBV4-3

CDR3: CASSFSVGLYNEQFF
size: few
V: TRBV7-3

CDR3: CASSAGTGAYNEQFF
size: few
V: TRBV2

CDR3: CASSEWGSKDTIYF
size: few
V: TRBV25-1

CDR3: CASSPDRGAGQPQHF
size: few
V: TRBV6-1

CDR3: CSVHHGGNEKLFF
size: .
V: TRBV29-1

CDR3: CASRRTSAITGELFF
size: .
V: TRBV2

CDR3: CASSSTQTYNEQFF
size: many
V: TRBV5-4

CDR3: CASSLAGTTDNEQFF
size: .
V: TRBV7-2

CDR3: CASSMRDNPAAFF
size: few
V: TRBV19

CDR3: CASSPGAGGYTDTQYF
size: few
V: TRBV5-4

CDR3: CASSYSSGRTDTQYF
size: few
V: TRBV6-5

CDR3: CASSPGGRENTIYF
size: few
V: TRBV23-1

CDR3: CSVESWKGQGLANYGYTF
size: .
V: TRBV29-1

CDR3: CASSRDTYYGYTF
size: few
V: TRBV27

CDR3: CASSSNHLRNEQYF
size: few
V: TRBV7-3

CDR3: CASRLTNNEQFF
size: few
V: TRBV11-2

CDR3: CASSHQAGGNQPQHF
size: few
V: TRBV14

CDR3: CASSLGRAFF
size: .
V: TRBV28

CDR3: CAGIRVLGTGELFF
size: many
V: TRBV7-9

CDR3: CSVVRAQTEAFF
size: many
V: TRBV29-1

CDR3: CASSSPLQGLGLNEQFF
size: few
V: TRBV11-3

CDR3: CASSLGLAGAQETQYF
size: .
V: TRBV7-2

CDR3: CASRDIYYGYTF
size: .
V: TRBV19

CDR3: CASRKARYSNQPQHF
size: few
V: TRBV21-1

CDR3: CASSHFLDRAGNTIYF
size: few
V: TRBV4-3

CDR3: CSARVNTEAFF
size: .
V: TRBV20-1

CDR3: CASSTGKNLYGYTF
size: few
V: TRBV18

CDR3: CSVHSGHKNTEAFF
size: .
V: TRBV29-1

CDR3: CAISNNEALQETQYF
size: .
V: TRBV10-3

CDR3: CASSGQTENQPQHF
size: few
V: TRBV2

CDR3: CSVGDSGYTF
size: many
V: TRBV29-1

CDR3: CASSYRVGQETQYF
size: .
V: TRBV28

CDR3: CASSLDPSGYRNDEQFF
size: many
V: TRBV7-2

CDR3: CASSLDRAEAFF
size: few
V: TRBV11-3

CDR3: CASSVNPGQGGLYEQYF
size: .
V: TRBV9

CDR3: CASKIGHSGPGELFF
size: few
V: TRBV19

CDR3: CASRTSATPYEQYF
size: few
V: TRBV6-5

CDR3: CASSPGFLASEETQYF
size: many
V: TRBV4-3

CDR3: CASNPNSFTDTQYF
size: few
V: TRBV6-6

CDR3: CASSATGTGQETQYF
size: few
V: TRBV5-1

CDR3: CASSVGPSANTQYF
size: few
V: TRBV9

CDR3: CASSPGDRVTDTQYF
size: many
V: TRBV28

CDR3: CSVGQGSYNEQFF
size: .
V: TRBV29-1

CDR3: CASSLTGANEKLFF
size: medium-sized
V: TRBV25-1

CDR3: CASSPQTQYEQYF
size: .
V: TRBV5-6

CDR3: CASSSNRGFDEQFF
size: .
V: TRBV7-2

CDR3: CASSPGTIETQYF
size: .
V: TRBV5-4

CDR3: CASSYSTQTGQEQYF
size: .
V: TRBV6-5

CDR3: CASSSRARGGQGHNEQFF
size: many
V: TRBV9

CDR3: CASSFQGRNTEAFF
size: .
V: TRBV27

CDR3: CASSDLNTGELFF
size: few
V: TRBV6-6

CDR3: CASKGELVNEQFF
size: .
V: TRBV2